The 8 T cell receptor beta chains presented below share a single source sample, sequenced in a study of cytomegalovirus exposure and HLA in healthy donors (dated by TCRdb to about 2017). The library was built by means of the immunoSEQ multiplex PCR assay. A mixture of 60 forward primers for TCR Vbeta segments and 13 reverse primers for TCR Jbeta segments was used in the multiplex PCR. TCRdb re-hosts the immuneACCESS table, in-frame sequences only. Its copies lack some clones; in the studies checked, an unresolved V gene accounts for under half of them, and the cause for the rest is not known. Recorded for this sample are 200,000 to 250,000 clones; 77% of them occurred a single time. Clones ranked in the top ten supply 2.7% of the sample. The sequenced material came from PBMCs. These receptors originate from a woman aged 60-75 years in good health and CMV-seropositive.

This clone was recorded a few times. The chain links TRBV27 to TRBJ1-1; D is unresolved. This CDR3 spans 15 amino acids. V lost 1 base to trimming and J lost 3 bases, with 12 bases between them. Looked up from germline, CDR1 is MNHEY and CDR2 is SMNVEV (reference sequence). The CDR3: CASSLWEGRDTEAFF. The CDR3 DNA follows: TGTGCCAGCAGTTTATGGGAGGGTCGGGACACTGAAGCTTTCTTT.

The chain links TRBV18 to TRBJ2-5, with TRBD1 as a possible D gene (6 bases). Trimming removed 1 base from V and 4 bases from J, with 10 bases in between. The CDR3 sequence is 14 residues long. The germline gives CDR1 KGHSH, CDR2 LQKENI. CDR3 sequence reads: CASSPLRDTETQYF. The CDR3 region has the DNA TGTGCCAGCTCACCACTGAGGGACACAGAGACCCAGTACTTC.

V usage is TRBV9 and J usage is TRBJ2-1; perhaps TRBD1 as D (6 bases). V lost 3 bases and J 2 bases, leaving 18 bases between the germline ends. The CDR3 covers 17 residues. Germline V CDR1 and CDR2: SGDLS, YYNGEE. The CDR3 region has the DNA TGTGCCAGCAGCGATAACTCCAGGGGTGAACCCTACAATGAGCAGTTCTTC. Translated: CASSDNSRGEPYNEQFF.

V is TRBV19 and J is TRBJ1-6; 8 bases agree with TRBD1. The CDR3 loop spans 14 amino acids. J lost 9 bases, V lost 5 bases, and 6 bases had no gene match. CDR1 and CDR2 from the germline V gene are LNHDA and SQIVND (reference sequence). The CDR3 sequence: CASSVAGGSSPLHF. Here the CDR3 DNA reads TGTGCCAGTAGTGTAGCAGGGGGCAGTTCACCCCTCCACTTT.

V gene TRBV11-2 combines with J gene TRBJ1-3; no firm D call. V gave up 0 bases and J gave up 4 bases, with 13 bases separating them. The CDR3 sequence is 16 residues long. Germline V gene sequence: CDR1 SGHAT, CDR2 FQNNGV. The CDR3 spells CASSLEETSRGNTIYF. The CDR3 DNA sequence: TGTGCCAGCAGCTTAGAAGAGACTTCGAGAGGAAACACCATATATTTT.

The chain combines TRBV19 with TRBJ2-6, with 10 positions matching TRBD1. Germline CDR1 is LNHDA and CDR2 is SQIVND (reference sequence). This CDR3 spans 18 amino acids. After removal of 2 bases from V and 1 base from J, the junction contained 5 bases not matched to a gene. The CDR3 DNA sequence: TGTGCCAGTAGTATAAGGGGACAGGGGAGATCTGGGGCCAACGTCCTGACTTTC. Protein: CASSIRGQGRSGANVLTF. Variable domain in full (rest from reference TRBV19 and TRBJ2-6): DGGITQSPKYLFRKEGQNVTLSCEQNLNHDAMYWYRQDPGQGLRLIYYSQIVNDFQKGDIAEGYSVSREKKESFPLTVTSAQKNPTAFYLCASSIRGQGRSGANVLTFGAGSRLTVL.

The V gene is TRBV9, the J gene TRBJ2-7, with D maybe TRBD1 (6 bases). The germline V gene has CDR1 SGDLS and CDR2 YYNGEE. The CDR3 length is 13 residues. Trimming removed 0 bases from V and 3 bases from J, with 7 bases in between. The CDR3 nucleotides are TGTGCCAGCAGCGTAGGGGACAACTACGAGCAGTACTTC. Translated, it gives CASSVGDNYEQYF.

V gene TRBV19 combines with J gene TRBJ1-1; D is ambiguous. The V and J ends lost 6 bases and 1 base respectively, with 15 bases between them. The CDR3 consists of 15 residues. Per the germline V gene, CDR1 is LNHDA and CDR2 is SQIVND (reference sequence). CDR3 coding DNA: TGTGCCAGTAGCCTCCGTTTGGGAGAGAACACTGAAGCTTTCTTT. Translated: CASSLRLGENTEAFF.